One sample yielded the 23 T cell receptor beta chains listed below, sequenced in a study of T cell clonotyping in hematopoietic cell transplantation. Generated by immunoSEQ multiplex PCR, the TCRdb table keeps only in-frame clones and is missing some. The data hold about 9,400 clones, with over 75% observed a single time. Source: PBMCs, taken 180 days after allogeneic stem cell transplant. All receptors derive from a male patient aged 35-55 years who had an allogeneic stem cell transplant from a related donor, so the T cells may come from the graft donor. Some clones in this sample may be carry-over from other donors' samples.

This clone was found once. The chain employs TRBV28 and TRBJ1-5, with 7 bases fitting TRBD1. Losses at the gene ends were 7 bases for V and 7 bases for J; bases not matched to a gene: 10. This CDR3 has 14 amino acids. Germline CDR1 MDHEN, CDR2 SYDVKM. CDR3 nucleotides: TGTGCCAGCACCCCACCCGCCAGGGGGCAGCCCCAGCATTTT. Its protein product is CASTPPARGQPQHF.

The V gene is TRBV4-1, the J gene TRBJ2-3; the match to TRBD2 covers 9 bases. The CDR3 extends over 17 amino acids. V lost 0 bases to trimming and J lost 3 bases; unmatched junction nucleotides: 7. CDR1 MGHRA and CDR2 YSYEKL come from the germline V gene. The CDR3: CASSQEFGLAGTDTQYF. CDR3 nucleotide sequence: TGCGCCAGCAGCCAAGAGTTTGGGCTAGCGGGGACAGATACGCAGTATTTT.

The gene calls are TRBV5-1 and TRBJ2-3; D gene unclear. The CDR3 is 13 residues long. V was clipped by 4 bases and J by 2 bases, with 8 bases between them. Germline V CDR1 and CDR2: SGHRS, YFSETQ. Written as DNA, the CDR3 is TGCGCCAGCAGCCGGGTGATCACAGATACGCAGTATTTT. It specifies CASSRVITDTQYF.

The chain carries TRBV18 and TRBJ2-3; D is unresolved. The germline CDR1 and CDR2 sequences are KGHSH and LQKENI. The V end was cut by 2 bases, the J end by 4 bases, with 16 bases between. The CDR3 runs to 16 residues. Written as DNA, the CDR3 is TGTGCCAGCTCACCATCGAGCCAGCCCCCCGCAGATACGCAGTATTTT. This encodes CASSPSSQPPADTQYF.

The chain employs TRBV6-5 and TRBJ1-5; D gene uncertain. This CDR3 contains 14 residues. Germline V gene sequence: CDR1 MNHEY, CDR2 SVGAGI. Trimming cost V 5 bases and J 5 bases, with 13 bases left between them. The CDR3: CASSQYSLYQPQHF. CDR3 nucleotide sequence: TGTGCCAGCAGTCAATACAGCCTCTATCAGCCCCAGCATTTT.

The chain joins TRBV19 to TRBJ1-1; D is uncertain. With 6 bases removed from V and 0 bases from J, the gap between germline ends came to 2 bases. The CDR3 spans 11 residues. CDR1 is LNHDA, CDR2 SQIVND, per germline (reference sequence). The CDR3 is CASRLNTEAFF. Here the CDR3 DNA reads TGTGCCAGTAGACTGAACACTGAAGCTTTCTTT.

In this sample, this clone turned up a few times. The chain employs TRBV18 and TRBJ1-3, with D possibly matching TRBD1 (6 bases). The CDR3 has 15 residues. V lost 4 bases and J 0 bases, leaving 10 bases between the germline ends. The germline gives CDR1 KGHSH, CDR2 LQKENI. CDR3 loop: CASSRGGSSGNTIYF. For the CDR3, the DNA is TGTGCCAGCTCACGAGGGGGGAGCTCTGGAAACACCATATATTTT. Combining the CDR3 with reference TRBV18 and TRBJ1-3 gives the whole variable domain NAGVMQNPRHLVRRRGQEARLRCSPMKGHSHVYWYRQLPEEGLKFMVYLQKENIIDESGMPKERFSAEFPKEGPSILRIQQVVRGDSAAYFCASSRGGSSGNTIYFGEGSWLTVV.

The genes are TRBV21-1 and TRBJ1-2. TRBV21-1 is an annotated pseudogene. The CDR3 length is 18 residues. The CDR3 DNA reads as TGTGCCAGCAGCCATGCCGGGAAGGTGGGGTCCAGGGAGTATGGCTACACCTTC. This encodes CASSHAGKVGSREYGYTF.

The chain's CDR3 is CASSKEGMGRYEQYF. CDR3 in DNA: TGTGCCAGCTCAAAAGAGGGGATGGGGCGTTACGAGCAGTACTTC. The chain couples TRBV18 to TRBJ2-7; possibly TRBD1 or TRBD2 for D (5 bases each). Trimming left V 5 bases short and J 4 bases short, with 18 bases between. Per germline, CDR1 KGHSH and CDR2 LQKENI. There are 15 residues in the CDR3.

This clone was detected a few times. The rearrangement links TRBV6-5 to TRBJ1-2; D is possibly TRBD1 (5 bases). Germline loops: CDR1 MNHEY, CDR2 SVGAGI. The CDR3 is 14 amino acids. V lost 2 bases and J lost 6, with 13 bases in between. The CDR3 sequence: CASSYGQSIDGYTF. The CDR3 nucleotides are TGTGCCAGCAGTTACGGACAATCAATAGATGGCTACACCTTC.

For the CDR3, the DNA is TGTGCCAGCAGCTTATTCCCTAGCGGAACCTACGAGCAGTACTTC. Translated: CASSLFPSGTYEQYF. The J gene is TRBJ2-7, the V gene TRBV7-9; 7 nucleotides match TRBD2. The germline V gene has CDR1 SEHNR and CDR2 FQNEAQ (reference sequence). The CDR3 extends over 15 amino acids. The trim removed 2 bases at V and 2 bases at J, leaving 6 bases unmatched.

The genes are TRBV5-4 and TRBJ1-1; unclear D gene. CDR1 is SGHNT, CDR2 YYREEE, per germline (reference sequence). Trimming removed 2 bases at V and 1 base at J, with 15 bases between. The CDR3 extends over 16 amino acids. CDR3 protein: CASSFPSGWTNTEAFF. DNA of the CDR3: TGTGCCAGCAGCTTCCCTAGCGGATGGACGAACACTGAAGCTTTCTTT.

The rearrangement links TRBV10-3 to TRBJ1-2, with 10 bases lining up with TRBD1. From germline, CDR1 is ENHRY and CDR2 SYGVKD. V was pared by 5 bases and J by 6 bases, with 9 bases of the junction left unmatched. The CDR3 is 15 amino acids. The CDR3 reads CAISPSRQGADGYTF. As DNA, the CDR3 is TGTGCCATCAGTCCTTCCCGACAGGGGGCGGATGGCTACACCTTC.

The count of this clone is one. This rearrangement joins TRBV15 to TRBJ2-5; no reliable D call. The V gene's germline CDR1 is LNHNV and CDR2 YYDKDF (reference sequence). The V gene lost 1 base and the J gene lost 4 bases, with 16 bases spanning the gap. The CDR3 spans 16 residues. CDR3 bases: TGTGCCACCAGCAGAGGGGATCTTAGGGCTTTAGAGACCCAGTACTTC. Residues: CATSRGDLRALETQYF. Filled out from reference TRBV15 and TRBJ2-5, the complete variable domain reads DAMVIQNPRYQVTQFGKPVTLSCSQTLNHNVMYWYQQKSSQAPKLLFHYYDKDFNNEADTPDNFQSRRPNTSFCFLDIRSPGLGDTAMYLCATSRGDLRALETQYFGPGTRLLVL.

The chain joins TRBV19 to TRBJ2-3; 7 bases map to TRBD1. The germline CDR1 and CDR2 sequences are LNHDA and SQIVND (reference sequence). The length of the CDR3 is 15 residues. The V segment lost 2 bases and the J segment 5 bases; nucleotides outside the gene matches: 7. The DNA for the CDR3 is TGTGCCAGTAGTATAATGGCGACAGGGATAGATACGCAGTATTTT. Encoded protein: CASSIMATGIDTQYF.

The rearrangement uses TRBV5-6 and TRBJ1-1; D uncertain. V lost 3 bases and J 8 bases, leaving 11 bases between the germline ends. Germline assignment: CDR1 SGHDT and CDR2 YYEEEE. The length of the CDR3 is 12 residues. For the CDR3, the DNA is TGTGCCAGCAGCTGGCAACAGACGGAAGCTTTCTTT. Its protein product is CASSWQQTEAFF.

This sequence joins TRBV10-3 and TRBJ2-1, with D uncertain. Germline CDR1 ENHRY, CDR2 SYGVKD. V was trimmed by 3 bases and J by 4 bases, leaving 4 bases between them. The CDR3 has 12 amino acids. The CDR3 reads CAISENYNEQFF. CDR3 in DNA: TGTGCCATCAGTGAAAATTACAATGAGCAGTTCTTC.

This clone was observed a single time. This sequence joins TRBV7-2 and TRBJ1-3, with 7 bases fitting TRBD1. V dropped 0 bases and J dropped 2; count of bases not matched to a gene: 4. This CDR3 region has 16 residues. The germline V gene encodes CDR1 SGHTA and CDR2 FQGNSA. This CDR3 is CASSLAGRGTGNTIYF. CDR3 DNA: TGTGCCAGCAGCTTAGCGGGCAGGGGGACTGGAAACACCATATATTTT.

The CDR3 spells CASSSMGTDTQYF. CDR3 coding DNA: TGTGCCAGCAGCTCGATGGGCACAGATACGCAGTATTTT. The V and J genes are TRBV11-3 and TRBJ2-3, with D unclear. The CDR3 consists of 13 residues. The germline V gene has CDR1 SGHNT and CDR2 YENEEA. V was trimmed by 4 bases and J by 1 base, leaving 6 bases between them.

The chain uses TRBV5-4 and TRBJ1-2, with 11 bases lining up with TRBD1. The ends lost 4 bases at V and 4 bases at J; junction bases unmatched: 9. From germline, CDR1 is SGHNT and CDR2 YYREEE (reference sequence). The CDR3 length is 16 residues. CDR3 sequence: CASSRPGQGVSYGYTF. The CDR3 nucleotides are TGTGCCAGCAGCCGACCGGGACAGGGGGTTAGCTATGGCTACACCTTC.

This chain joins TRBV7-9 and TRBJ2-5, with D possibly matching TRBD1 (6 bases). CDR3 length: 14 residues. Trimming took off 6 bases at V and 1 base at J, with 12 bases between the two ends. CDR1 is SEHNR and CDR2 is FQNEAQ in the germline V gene (reference sequence). CDR3 DNA: TGTGCCAGCAGTTATAGGGACACCCAAGAGACCCAGTACTTC. Amino acid sequence: CASSYRDTQETQYF.

V gene TRBV29-1 combines with J gene TRBJ2-5; D might be TRBD1 or TRBD2, each matching 5 bases. CDR3 length: 12 residues. V was cut by 4 bases and J by 5 bases, with 11 bases left in between. Germline V lookup: CDR1 SQVTM, CDR2 ANQGSEA. CDR3: CSVVEGWETQYF. In nucleotides, the CDR3 is TGCAGCGTTGTCGAGGGGTGGGAGACCCAGTACTTC.

V is TRBV10-3 and J is TRBJ1-1, with TRBD1 matching 8 bases. The V segment lost 6 bases and the J segment 1 base; nucleotides outside the gene matches: 4. Germline assignment: CDR1 ENHRY and CDR2 SYGVKD. The CDR3 has 14 residues. The CDR3 DNA reads TGTGCCATCAGCAGCGACAGGGGGAACACTGAAGCTTTCTTT. Translating it yields CAISSDRGNTEAFF.